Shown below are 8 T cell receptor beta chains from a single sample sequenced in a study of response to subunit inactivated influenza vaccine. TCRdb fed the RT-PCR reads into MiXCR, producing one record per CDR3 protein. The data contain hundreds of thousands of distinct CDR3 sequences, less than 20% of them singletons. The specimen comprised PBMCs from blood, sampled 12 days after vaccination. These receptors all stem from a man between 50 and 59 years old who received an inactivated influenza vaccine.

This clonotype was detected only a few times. The DNA of the CDR3 is TGTGCCAGTAGTCCAAGGGAGGGATGGGGCTACACCTTC. Its protein is CASSPREGWGYTF. The chain is built from TRBV19 and TRBJ1-2; D is undetermined. The CDR3 length is 13 residues. V lost 5 bases and J lost 8, with 15 bases in between. Germline loops: CDR1 LNHDA, CDR2 SQIVND (reference sequence).

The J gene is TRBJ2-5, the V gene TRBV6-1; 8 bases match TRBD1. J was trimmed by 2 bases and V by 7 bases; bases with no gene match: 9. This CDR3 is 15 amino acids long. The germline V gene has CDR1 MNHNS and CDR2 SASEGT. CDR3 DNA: TGTGCCAGCAAAGTGGACAGGGCGGTACAAGAGACCCAGTACTTC. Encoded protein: CASKVDRAVQETQYF.

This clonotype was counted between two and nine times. In nucleotides, the CDR3 is TGTGCCACGGCTTCTAGCGGGCTTCAGGATACGCAGTATTTT. This encodes CATASSGLQDTQYF. V gene TRBV15 combines with J gene TRBJ2-3, with 8 bases lining up with TRBD2. Per germline, CDR1 LNHNV and CDR2 YYDKDF (reference sequence). The CDR3 covers 14 residues. Trimming cost V 9 bases and J 6 bases; bases outside gene matches: 11.

The CDR3 region has the DNA TGTGCCAGCAGTGCCACAGGGGGATGGAACACCGGGGAGCTGTTTTTT. The encoded protein is CASSATGGWNTGELFF. The chain uses TRBV2 and TRBJ2-2; 8 bases match TRBD1. V dropped 4 bases and J dropped 1; count of bases not matched to a gene: 5. The germline V gene has CDR1 SNHLY and CDR2 FYNNEI. This CDR3 is 16 amino acids long.

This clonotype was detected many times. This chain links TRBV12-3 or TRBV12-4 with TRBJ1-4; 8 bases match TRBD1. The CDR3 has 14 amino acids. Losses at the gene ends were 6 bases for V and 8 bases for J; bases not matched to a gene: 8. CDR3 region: CASSLDRGREKLFF. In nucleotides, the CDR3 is TGTGCCAGCAGCCTTGACAGGGGAAGGGAAAAACTGTTTTTT.

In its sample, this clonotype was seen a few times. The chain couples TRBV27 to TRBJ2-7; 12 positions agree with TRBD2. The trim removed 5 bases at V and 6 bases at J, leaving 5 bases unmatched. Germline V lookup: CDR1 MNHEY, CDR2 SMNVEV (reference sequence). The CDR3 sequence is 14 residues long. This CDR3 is CASSLAGGPAEQYF. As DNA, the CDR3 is TGTGCCAGCAGTCTAGCGGGGGGGCCTGCCGAGCAGTACTTC.

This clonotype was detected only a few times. As DNA, the CDR3 is TGTGCCAGCAGCTTTGTAATACGGGAGACCCAGTACTTC. It encodes CASSFVIRETQYF. This chain links TRBV7-2 with TRBJ2-5, with D uncertain. This CDR3 region has 13 residues. Germline V CDR1 and CDR2: SGHTA, FQGNSA. Trimming shortened V by 3 bases and J by 5 bases, and 10 bases separated the two germline ends.

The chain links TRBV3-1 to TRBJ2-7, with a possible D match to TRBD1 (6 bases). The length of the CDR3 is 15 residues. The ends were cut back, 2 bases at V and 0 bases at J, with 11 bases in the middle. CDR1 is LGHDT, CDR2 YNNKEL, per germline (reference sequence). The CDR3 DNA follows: TGTGCCAGCAGCCAACAGGGGCGCAGCTCCTACGAGCAGTACTTC. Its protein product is CASSQQGRSSYEQYF.